The 32 T cell receptor beta chains given below trace back to one sample, sequenced in a study of blood T cell repertoires in COVID-19. The table came from immunoSEQ multiplex PCR; TCRdb's copy has only in-frame clones and leaves some out. The table includes 250,000 to 350,000 clones, about 85% detected once. Sample: peripheral blood. The receptors originated from a human donor with COVID-19, enrolled during active disease. The donor label of this sample is uncertain.

CDR3 amino acids: CASSLRNEQFF. The DNA for the CDR3 is TGTGCCAGCAGCTTACGCAATGAGCAGTTCTTC. The chain couples TRBV7-3 to TRBJ2-1; D is uncertain. Trimming took 2 bases from V and 6 from J, leaving 2 bases between them. The CDR3 is 11 residues long. Looked up from germline, CDR1 is SGHTA and CDR2 is FQGTGA. Full variable domain (outside the CDR3, taken from reference TRBV7-3 and TRBJ2-1): GAGVSQTPSNKVTEKGKYVELRCDPISGHTALYWYRQSLGQGPEFLIYFQGTGAADDSGLPNDRFFAVRPEGSVSTLKIQRTERGDSAVYLCASSLRNEQFFGPGTRLTVL.

The chain is built from TRBV7-3 and TRBJ2-7; 7 bases align to TRBD2. Germline trimming cut 1 base from V and 2 bases from J; bases unmatched to any gene: 8. Germline V gene lookup returns CDR1 SGHTA and CDR2 FQGTGA. The CDR3 is 16 residues long. The CDR3 sequence: CASSLIRREETYEQYF. The CDR3 DNA reads as TGTGCCAGCAGCTTAATCCGACGGGAGGAAACCTACGAGCAGTACTTC.

This chain joins TRBV4-1 and TRBJ2-1; D possibly corresponds to TRBD2 (5 bases). The CDR3 has 16 amino acids. The germline V gene encodes CDR1 MGHRA and CDR2 YSYEKL. The V end was cut by 4 bases, the J end by 0 bases, with 13 bases between. The CDR3 here is CASSLWSGFSYNEQFF. Written as DNA, the CDR3 is TGCGCCAGCAGCCTTTGGAGCGGATTCTCCTACAATGAGCAGTTCTTC.

In its sample, this clone was seen once. The chain couples TRBV30 to TRBJ2-1; 10 bases are a match to TRBD2. V lost 5 bases, J lost 8 bases, and 18 bases stayed unmatched. The V gene's germline CDR1 is GTSNPN and CDR2 SVGIG (reference sequence). CDR3 length: 17 residues. The CDR3 loop reads CAWGNHAGTSDVYEQFF. The CDR3 DNA reads TGTGCCTGGGGTAACCATGCCGGGACTAGCGATGTCTATGAGCAGTTCTTC.

This sequence joins TRBV7-9 and TRBJ1-6; perhaps TRBD1 as D (6 bases). Trimming stripped 0 bases from V and 7 bases from J, with 10 bases between. The CDR3 loop spans 15 amino acids. The germline V gene encodes CDR1 SEHNR and CDR2 FQNEAQ (reference sequence). The CDR3 DNA is TGTGCCAGCAGCTTAGCGGGACAAGTAAATTCACCCCTCCACTTT. Translation gives CASSLAGQVNSPLHF.

This chain uses TRBV30 with TRBJ1-1; D may be TRBD1 (5 bases). This CDR3 spans 17 amino acids. Trimming left V 3 bases short and J 3 bases short, with 23 bases between. Germline-derived CDR1 and CDR2 are GTSNPN and SVGIG (reference sequence). CDR3 protein: CAWSRIRGIGGHTEAFF. CDR3 sequence (DNA): TGTGCCTGGAGCCGTATAAGGGGAATTGGTGGGCACACTGAAGCTTTCTTT.

The chain recombines TRBV4-3 with TRBJ2-3; 9 nucleotides match TRBD2. The CDR3 is 15 amino acids. J was trimmed by 0 bases and V by 4 bases; bases with no gene match: 2. Per germline, CDR1 LGHNA and CDR2 YSLEER. CDR3: CASSPTSGSTDTQYF. The CDR3 region has the DNA TGCGCCAGCAGCCCGACTAGCGGTAGCACAGATACGCAGTATTTT.

The gene calls are TRBV5-5 and TRBJ1-1, with D perhaps TRBD1 (5 bases). V was clipped by 0 bases and J by 7 bases, with 22 bases between them. Germline lookup yields CDR1 SGHKS and CDR2 YYEKEE (reference sequence). The CDR3 contains 17 residues. This CDR3 is CASSLDPWTRDQIEAFF. The CDR3, as DNA: TGTGCCAGCAGCTTGGACCCCTGGACAAGGGATCAGATTGAAGCTTTCTTT.

V and J are TRBV12-3 or TRBV12-4 and TRBJ2-5, with D possibly matching TRBD1 (5 bases). Trimming stripped 3 bases from V and 6 bases from J, with 8 bases between. The CDR3 is made up of 12 amino acids. CDR3 region: CASSFRGQTQYF. In nucleotides, the CDR3 is TGTGCCAGCAGTTTTAGGGGCCAGACCCAGTACTTC.

The chain has TRBV3-1 (or the pseudogene TRBV3-2) and TRBJ1-4, with 9 bases matching TRBD1. CDR3 length equals 14 residues. CDR1 is LGHDT and CDR2 is YNNKEL in the germline V gene (reference sequence). V gave up 3 bases and J gave up 6 bases; unmatched junction bases: 2. The CDR3 loop is CASSQTGGDEKLFF. In DNA form, the CDR3 reads TGTGCCAGCAGCCAGACAGGGGGAGATGAAAAACTGTTTTTT.

As regards this clone: Other nucleotide sequences in the sample specify the same CDR3. V and J are TRBV28 and TRBJ1-6, with 7 bases matching TRBD1. Germline loops: CDR1 MDHEN, CDR2 SYDVKM. This CDR3 contains 14 residues. J lost 7 bases, V lost 3 bases, and 3 bases had no gene match. The CDR3: CASSLGTENSPLHF. CDR3 DNA sequence: TGTGCCAGCAGTTTGGGGACAGAGAATTCACCCCTCCACTTT.

This chain connects TRBV7-6 to TRBJ2-1, with D perhaps matching TRBD1 (6 bases). Trimming took 5 bases from V and 9 from J, leaving 11 bases between them. This CDR3 spans 12 amino acids. CDR1 SGHVS and CDR2 FNYEAQ come from the germline V gene. Here the CDR3 reads CASSLPQGEQFF. For the CDR3, the DNA is TGTGCCAGCAGCCTCCCACAGGGTGAGCAGTTCTTC.

In this sample, this clone turned up a few times. The rearrangement uses TRBV27 and TRBJ1-4, with 8 bases lining up with TRBD1. This CDR3 spans 15 amino acids. The ends lost 5 bases at V and 13 bases at J; junction bases unmatched: 15. Germline V gene data show CDR1 as MNHEY and CDR2 as SMNVEV (reference sequence). DNA of the CDR3: TGTGCCAGCAGTCCTTCCGGACAGGGTCATGGGGGACTGTTTTTT. It translates to CASSPSGQGHGGLFF.

This rearrangement joins TRBV4-2 to TRBJ2-1; 9 bases agree with TRBD2. Losses at the gene ends were 0 bases for V and 4 bases for J; bases not matched to a gene: 4. CDR3 length: 16 residues. CDR1 is LGHNA and CDR2 is YNFKEQ in the germline V gene. CDR3 bases: TGTGCCAGCAGCCAAGATGCTAGCGGGGATTACAATGAGCAGTTCTTC. It codes for CASSQDASGDYNEQFF.

This clone appeared a few times. The V and J genes are TRBV4-1 and TRBJ1-1, with 7 bases identical to TRBD1. V shed 3 bases, J shed 0 bases, and the junction held 4 bases outside the gene matches. Germline assignment: CDR1 MGHRA and CDR2 YSYEKL. This CDR3 comprises 15 residues. The CDR3 DNA reads as TGCGCCAGCAGCCAGACAGGGTTCATGAACACTGAAGCTTTCTTT. This codes for CASSQTGFMNTEAFF.

The table lists this clone with a few counts. The V call is TRBV25-1, the J call TRBJ1-1, with 9 bases identical to TRBD1. Germline-derived CDR1 and CDR2 are MGHDK and SYGVNS. The CDR3 extends over 13 amino acids. Trimming cost V 4 bases and J 4 bases; bases outside gene matches: 1. CDR3 region: CASSVTGGTEAFF. The CDR3 nucleotides are TGTGCCAGCAGTGTGACAGGGGGCACTGAAGCTTTCTTT.

V gene TRBV7-9 combines with J gene TRBJ1-1; D may be TRBD1 (6 bases). Germline assignment: CDR1 SEHNR and CDR2 FQNEAQ (reference sequence). The V gene lost 5 bases and the J gene lost 4 bases, with 14 bases spanning the gap. The CDR3 has 14 residues. Here the CDR3 DNA reads TGTGCCAGCAGCCTGGTGGCCAGGGGCACTGAAGCTTTCTTT. Its protein is CASSLVARGTEAFF.

V and J are TRBV6-5 and TRBJ1-5; possible D gene TRBD1, 6 bases. The V end lost 11 bases, the J end lost 2 bases, and 13 bases lay between the germline ends. The germline gives CDR1 MNHEY, CDR2 SVGAGI. This CDR3 contains 13 residues. The CDR3, as DNA: TGTGCCGTTGGGAGGGGGGGCAATCAGCCCCAGCATTTT. Its protein product is CAVGRGGNQPQHF.

The V and J genes are TRBV28 and TRBJ1-5; D call uncertain. V gave up 2 bases and J gave up 1 base, with 12 bases separating them. The CDR3 loop spans 16 amino acids. Per germline, CDR1 MDHEN and CDR2 SYDVKM. The CDR3 loop is CASSLAAPGSNQPQHF. The CDR3 region has the DNA TGTGCCAGCAGTTTAGCCGCGCCGGGGAGCAATCAGCCCCAGCATTTT.

The CDR3 here is CASSPEPGQGLYGYTF. In DNA, the CDR3 is TGCGCCAGCAGCCCAGAACCGGGACAGGGACTCTATGGCTACACCTTC. The chain couples TRBV5-1 to TRBJ1-2; 9 bases match TRBD1. Germline-derived CDR1 and CDR2 are SGHRS and YFSETQ. CDR3 length: 16 amino acids. V lost 4 bases, J lost 4 bases, and 11 bases stayed unmatched.

The chain combines TRBV5-1 with TRBJ1-4, with D perhaps TRBD1 (5 bases). Germline V CDR1 and CDR2: SGHRS, YFSETQ. V lost 4 bases and J lost 8, with 18 bases in between. There are 15 residues in the CDR3. CDR3 protein: CASSQAAGLEEKLFF. The CDR3 DNA follows: TGCGCCAGCAGCCAGGCGGCAGGGTTAGAAGAAAAACTGTTTTTT.

The genes are TRBV5-1 and TRBJ1-2; D is ambiguous. The V and J ends lost 4 bases and 1 base respectively, with 8 bases between them. The germline gives CDR1 SGHRS, CDR2 YFSETQ. CDR3 size: 13 residues. This chain's CDR3 is CASSPRVNYGYTF. The CDR3 coding sequence is TGCGCCAGCAGCCCCCGGGTTAACTATGGCTACACCTTC.

The rearrangement uses TRBV5-6 and TRBJ2-7; no firm D call. The CDR3 has 12 amino acids. Germline CDR1 and CDR2: SGHDT and YYEEEE. V lost 1 base, J lost 4 bases, and 6 bases lay in between. CDR3 DNA: TGTGCCAGCAGCTTGCCTCTTTACGAGCAGTACTTC. Protein sequence: CASSLPLYEQYF. The entire variable domain, with the rest obtained from reference TRBV5-6 and TRBJ2-7, is as follows: DAGVTQSPTHLIKTRGQQVTLRCSPKSGHDTVSWYQQALGQGPQFIFQYYEEEERQRGNFPDRFSGHQFPNYSSELNVNALLLGDSALYLCASSLPLYEQYFGPGTRLTVT.

The table lists this clone with a few counts. This chain's CDR3 is CASSQPQDRRKNQPQHF. The CDR3, as DNA: TGCGCCAGCAGTCAACCTCAGGACAGAAGAAAAAATCAGCCCCAGCATTTT. The chain links TRBV23-1 to TRBJ1-5; tentatively, D is TRBD1 (6 bases). TRBV23-1 is an ORF; its function is uncertain. V was clipped by 2 bases and J by 4 bases, with 18 bases between them. The CDR3 spans 17 residues.

The chain is built from TRBV6-5 and TRBJ1-2; a possible D gene is TRBD1 (5 bases). The CDR3 spans 15 residues. Per the germline V gene, CDR1 is MNHEY and CDR2 is SVGAGI. Trimming removed 6 bases at V and 1 base at J, with 15 bases between. The CDR3 reads CASSPREQVNYGYTF. Written as DNA, the CDR3 is TGTGCCAGCAGCCCCAGGGAACAGGTTAACTATGGCTACACCTTC.

The chain employs TRBV27 and TRBJ2-1, with D perhaps matching TRBD2 (6 bases). Germline V CDR1 and CDR2: MNHEY, SMNVEV (reference sequence). The CDR3 is 15 amino acids. V lost 5 bases, J lost 2 bases, and 13 bases lay in between. CDR3: CASSKGTGPYNEQFF. The CDR3 DNA reads as TGTGCCAGCAGTAAAGGGACTGGACCCTACAATGAGCAGTTCTTC.

The V gene is TRBV21-1, the J gene TRBJ1-1; the table's D call of TRBD1 was not tested on the DNA. TRBV21-1 is a pseudogene. This CDR3 has 15 residues. The CDR3 protein is CASSLPDRANTEAFF. CDR3 nucleotides: TGTGCCAGCAGCTTGCCGGACAGGGCGAACACTGAAGCTTTCTTT.

This chain joins TRBV28 and TRBJ1-5, with D possibly TRBD1 on 5 matching bases. The CDR3 is 14 residues long. V dropped 10 bases and J dropped 2 bases, with 15 bases sitting between them. CDR1 MDHEN and CDR2 SYDVKM come from the germline V gene. Here the CDR3 DNA reads TGTGCCATCCTGGGGGGAAGTGGCAATCAGCCCCAGCATTTT. Protein: CAILGGSGNQPQHF.

J is TRBJ1-1 and V is TRBV30, with D possibly being TRBD1 (5 bases). The CDR3 runs to 14 residues. Germline-derived CDR1 and CDR2 are GTSNPN and SVGIG (reference sequence). V lost 3 bases to trimming and J lost 5 bases, with 16 bases between them. The CDR3 sequence is CAWRWSGGTTEAFF. The CDR3 DNA reads as TGTGCCTGGAGATGGTCCGGGGGTACAACTGAAGCTTTCTTT.

The chain has TRBV28 and TRBJ1-5; D is unresolved. CDR1 and CDR2 (germline): MDHEN, SYDVKM. V was clipped by 7 bases and J by 5 bases, with 18 bases between them. The CDR3 has 15 amino acids. Written as DNA, the CDR3 is TGTGCCAGCACCCCATTGGGCACAGATCATCAGCCCCAGCATTTT. Translation gives CASTPLGTDHQPQHF.

The rearrangement uses TRBV2 and TRBJ1-1, with D unclear. V gave up 5 bases and J gave up 4 bases, with 11 bases separating them. The V gene's germline CDR1 is SNHLY and CDR2 FYNNEI. The CDR3 has 13 amino acids. Here the CDR3 DNA reads TGTGCCAGCAGTTCCCAGGTGAGCACTGAAGCTTTCTTT. Amino acid sequence: CASSSQVSTEAFF.

The chain couples TRBV28 to TRBJ1-4; D is perhaps TRBD1 (6 bases). CDR1 is MDHEN and CDR2 is SYDVKM in the germline V gene. Trimming took 5 bases from V and 8 from J, leaving 18 bases between them. This CDR3 contains 15 residues. The CDR3 DNA sequence: TGTGCCAGCAGTCGAGACAGGCTTAATGCGGAAAAACTGTTTTTT. Residues: CASSRDRLNAEKLFF.